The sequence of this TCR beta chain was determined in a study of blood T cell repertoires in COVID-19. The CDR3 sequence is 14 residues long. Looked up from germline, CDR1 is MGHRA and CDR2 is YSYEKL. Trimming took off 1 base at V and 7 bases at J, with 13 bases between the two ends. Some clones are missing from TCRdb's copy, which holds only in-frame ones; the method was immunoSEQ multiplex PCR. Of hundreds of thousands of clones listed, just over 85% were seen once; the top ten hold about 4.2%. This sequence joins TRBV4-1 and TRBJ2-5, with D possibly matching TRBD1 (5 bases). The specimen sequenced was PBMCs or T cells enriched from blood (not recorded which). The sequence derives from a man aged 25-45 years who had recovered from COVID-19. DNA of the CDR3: TGCGCCAGCAGCCAAGTAGCAGGGTATGGGACCCAGTACTTC. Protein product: CASSQVAGYGTQYF.